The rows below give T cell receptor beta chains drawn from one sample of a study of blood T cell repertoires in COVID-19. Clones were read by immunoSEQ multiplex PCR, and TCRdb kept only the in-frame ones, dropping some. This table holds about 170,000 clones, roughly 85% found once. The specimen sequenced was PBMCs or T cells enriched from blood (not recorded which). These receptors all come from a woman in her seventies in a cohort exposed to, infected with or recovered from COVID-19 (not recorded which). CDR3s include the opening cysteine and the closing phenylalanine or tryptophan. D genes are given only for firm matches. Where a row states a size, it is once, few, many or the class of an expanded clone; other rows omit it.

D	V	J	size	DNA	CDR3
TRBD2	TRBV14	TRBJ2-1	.	TGTGCCAGCAGCCTACTAGCGGGATTCCCCAATGAGCAGTTCTTC	CASSLLAGFPNEQFF
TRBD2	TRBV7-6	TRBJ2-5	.	TGTGCCAGCAGCCCGGGGGGTGACGCGACCCAGTACTTC	CASSPGGDATQYF
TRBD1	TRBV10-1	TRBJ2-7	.	TGCGCCAGCACCCCCGGGACAGGGATCAACGAGCAGTACTTC	CASTPGTGINEQYF
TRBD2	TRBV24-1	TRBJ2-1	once	TGTGCCACCAGGCCTAGCGGGAGGTCTTCCTACAATGAGCAGTTCTTC	CATRPSGRSSYNEQFF
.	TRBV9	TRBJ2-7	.	TGTGCCAGCAGCCTTGGGGCCCTTTACGAGCAGTACTTC	CASSLGALYEQYF
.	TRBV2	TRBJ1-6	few	TGTGCCAGCAGGATGGAGGGATCACCCCTCCACTTT	CASRMEGSPLHF
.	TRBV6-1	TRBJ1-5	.	TGTGCCAGCAGTGAAACTTTCAATCAGCCCCAGCATTTT	CASSETFNQPQHF
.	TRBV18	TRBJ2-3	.	TGTGCCAGCTCACCGTGGCTCCAGGACACAGATACGCAGTATTTT	CASSPWLQDTDTQYF
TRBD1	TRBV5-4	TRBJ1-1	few	TGTGCCAACCCTACGTACTCGAAGGGGGCCGACACTGAAGCTTTCTTT	CANPTYSKGADTEAFF
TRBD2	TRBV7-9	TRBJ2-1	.	TGTGCCAGCAGGTATCAGACTAGCGGGAGGGCTGAGCAGTTCTTC	CASRYQTSGRAEQFF
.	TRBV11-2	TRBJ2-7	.	TGTGCCAGCAGCTTAAGTGAGGGTCCGGCGTACGAGCAGTACTTC	CASSLSEGPAYEQYF
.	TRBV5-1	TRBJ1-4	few	TGCGCCAGCAGCTTTGGCCAGGGTAATGAAAAACTGTTTTTT	CASSFGQGNEKLFF
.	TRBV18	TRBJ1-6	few	TGTGCCAGCTCACCAAAATCAGGGGTAAACTCACCCCTCCACTTT	CASSPKSGVNSPLHF
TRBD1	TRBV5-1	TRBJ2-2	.	TGCGCCAGTAGGGACAGGAACACCGGGGAGCTGTTTTTT	CASRDRNTGELFF
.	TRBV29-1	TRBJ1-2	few	TGCAGCGTTGGGGGCCTCGCGAACTATGGCTACACCTTC	CSVGGLANYGYTF
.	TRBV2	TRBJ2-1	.	TGTGCCAGCAGTTTATACTACCCTGGGGAGCAGTTCTTC	CASSLYYPGEQFF
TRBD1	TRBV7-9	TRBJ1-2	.	TGTGCCAGCAGCCCGGGACAGGGTACCTATGGCTACACCTTC	CASSPGQGTYGYTF
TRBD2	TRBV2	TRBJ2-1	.	TGTGCCAGCAGGGCCCTCGTGGGGAATAGCGGGAGTGTATACAATGAGCAGTTCTTC	CASRALVGNSGSVYNEQFF
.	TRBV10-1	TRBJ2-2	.	TGCGCCAGCAGTGAGTGGCGGAGTGGGGAGCTGTTTTTT	CASSEWRSGELFF
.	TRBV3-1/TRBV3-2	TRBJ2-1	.	TGTGCCAGCAGCCAAGAGGGGCAGCCCTACAATGAGCAGTTCTTC	CASSQEGQPYNEQFF
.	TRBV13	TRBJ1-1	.	TGTGCCAGCAGCTACCGCCGATCAAGGGGGGGGAACGAGTTTAGGTATGACACTGAAGCTTTCTTT	CASSYRRSRGGNEFRYDTEAFF
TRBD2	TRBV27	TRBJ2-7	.	TGTGCCAGCAGTTTATCGAGCGGGGGGATTTACTACGAGCAGTACTTC	CASSLSSGGIYYEQYF
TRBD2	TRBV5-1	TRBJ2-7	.	TGCGCCAGCAGCTTGGCCCCTAGCGGGAGGGGTCTGGACGAGCAGTACTTC	CASSLAPSGRGLDEQYF
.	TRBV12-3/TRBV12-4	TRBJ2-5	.	TGTGCCAGCAGTTTGAGGCGCGCAGAGACCCAGTACTTC	CASSLRRAETQYF
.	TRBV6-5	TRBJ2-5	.	TGTGCCAGCTCCGGCGGGGTCCGAGAGACCCAGTACTTC	CASSGGVRETQYF
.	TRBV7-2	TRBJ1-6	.	TGTGCCAGCAGCTGGGGGGGGTTTGGTAATTCACCCCTCCACTTT	CASSWGGFGNSPLHF
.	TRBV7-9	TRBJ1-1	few	TGTGCCAGCAGCCCACGGGGGGCGCTTACTGAAGCTTTCTTT	CASSPRGALTEAFF
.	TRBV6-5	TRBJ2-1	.	TGTGCCAGCACCGGAATAGCGACTTCCTACAATGAGCAGTTCTTC	CASTGIATSYNEQFF
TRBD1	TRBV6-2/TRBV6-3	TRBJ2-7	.	TGTGCCAGCAGCAAACAGGGGATTAGGTACGAGCAGTACTTC	CASSKQGIRYEQYF
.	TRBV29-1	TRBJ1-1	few	TGCAGCGTTGAAGCCGGGGGAAACACTGAAGCTTTCTTT	CSVEAGGNTEAFF
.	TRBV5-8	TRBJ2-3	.	TGTGCCAGCAGCTTCCGCCGCCGGGGATCTAGCACAGATACGCAGTATTTT	CASSFRRRGSSTDTQYF
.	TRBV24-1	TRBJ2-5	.	TGTGCCACCAGTGATTTGTACTCGGAGGAAGAGACCCAGTACTTC	CATSDLYSEEETQYF
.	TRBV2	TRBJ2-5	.	TGTGCCAGCAGTGTGGGGGGAGAGACCCAGTACTTC	CASSVGGETQYF
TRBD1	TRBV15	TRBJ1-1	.	TGTGCCACCAGCAGAGATGAGGCAGGGGGTGGGGCTGAAGCTTTCTTT	CATSRDEAGGGAEAFF
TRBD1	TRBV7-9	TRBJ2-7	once	TGTGCCAGCAGCCTAGACAGGGGGTCCTCCTACGAGCAGTACTTC	CASSLDRGSSYEQYF
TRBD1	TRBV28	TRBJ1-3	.	TGTGCCAGCAGTTCTCTTGGACAGGGCTCCAACACCATATATTTT	CASSSLGQGSNTIYF
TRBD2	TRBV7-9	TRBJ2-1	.	TGTGCCAGCAGCTGGGGGGCTAGCGGGAGCTCCTACAATGAGCAGTTCTTC	CASSWGASGSSYNEQFF